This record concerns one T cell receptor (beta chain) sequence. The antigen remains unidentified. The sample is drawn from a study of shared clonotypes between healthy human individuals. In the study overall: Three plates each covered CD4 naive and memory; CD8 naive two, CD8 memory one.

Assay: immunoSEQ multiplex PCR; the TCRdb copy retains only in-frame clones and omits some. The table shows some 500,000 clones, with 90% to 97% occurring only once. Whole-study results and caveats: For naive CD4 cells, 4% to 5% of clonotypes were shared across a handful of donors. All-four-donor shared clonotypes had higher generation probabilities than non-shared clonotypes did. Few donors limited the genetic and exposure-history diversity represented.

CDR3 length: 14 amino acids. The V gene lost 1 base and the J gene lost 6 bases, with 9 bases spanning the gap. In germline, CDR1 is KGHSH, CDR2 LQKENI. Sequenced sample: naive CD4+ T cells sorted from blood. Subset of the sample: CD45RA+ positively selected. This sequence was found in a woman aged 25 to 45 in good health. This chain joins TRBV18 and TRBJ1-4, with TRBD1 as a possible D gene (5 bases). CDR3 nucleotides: TGTGCCAGCTCACCACAGCAGGGAGATGAAAAACTGTTTTTT. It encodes CASSPQQGDEKLFF.